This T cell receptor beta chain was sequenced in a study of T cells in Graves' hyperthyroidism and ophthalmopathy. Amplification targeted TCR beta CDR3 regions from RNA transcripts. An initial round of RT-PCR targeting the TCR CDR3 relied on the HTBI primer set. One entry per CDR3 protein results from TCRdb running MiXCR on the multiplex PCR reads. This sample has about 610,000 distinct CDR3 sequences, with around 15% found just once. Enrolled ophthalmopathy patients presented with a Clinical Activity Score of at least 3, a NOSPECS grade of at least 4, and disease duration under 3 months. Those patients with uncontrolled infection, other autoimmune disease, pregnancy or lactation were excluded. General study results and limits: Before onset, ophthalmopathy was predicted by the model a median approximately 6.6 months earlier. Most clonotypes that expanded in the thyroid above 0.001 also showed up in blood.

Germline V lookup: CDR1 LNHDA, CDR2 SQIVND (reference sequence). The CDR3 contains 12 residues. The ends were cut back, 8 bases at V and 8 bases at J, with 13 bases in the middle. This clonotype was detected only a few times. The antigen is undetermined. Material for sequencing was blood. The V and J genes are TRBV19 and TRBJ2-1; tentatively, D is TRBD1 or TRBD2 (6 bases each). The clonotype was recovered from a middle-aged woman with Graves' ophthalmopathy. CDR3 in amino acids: CASRWGADEQFF. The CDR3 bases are TGTGCCAGTCGCTGGGGGGCGGATGAGCAGTTCTTC.